Listed below are T cell receptor beta chains from one sample, sequenced in a study of control samples from healthy donors and cancer patients. Sequencing used immunoSEQ multiplex PCR; TCRdb keeps in-frame clones, though not all of them. The table shows under 65,000 clones, with 75% to 95% occurring only once. Sequencing was carried out using PBMCs. Receptor source: a man aged 30 to 39 with colorectal cancer. Each CDR3 is given with its conserved first and last residue. Each record gives: clone size, D gene, V gene, J gene, CDR3 DNA, CDR3 protein. D genes are given only for firm matches. Size values are once, few and many counts, or a class for expanded clones, and some rows have none.

>.|TRBD1|TRBV2|TRBJ1-5
TGTGCCAGCAGAAACACAGGGGGGTGGGGCCAGCCCCAGCATTTT
CASRNTGGWGQPQHF
>.|.|TRBV6-2/TRBV6-3|TRBJ1-2
TGTGCCAGCAGTATTTCCGGGGAATATGGCTACACCTTC
CASSISGEYGYTF
>.|.|TRBV18|TRBJ1-2
TGTGCCAGCTCACCATCGAGGGGAGACTATGGCTACACCTTC
CASSPSRGDYGYTF
>.|.|TRBV6-1|TRBJ1-6
TGTGCCAGCAGTGAAGCGGGGCCAGTGACCCTCTACTTT
CASSEAGPVTLYF
>.|TRBD1|TRBV11-2|TRBJ2-7
TGTGCCAGCAGCCAAACAGGGGGCACAAGGTCCTACGAGCAGTACTTC
CASSQTGGTRSYEQYF
>.|.|TRBV21-1|TRBJ2-3
TGTGCCAGCAGCGCTCTGCTAGCGGACAGGGCCCTCCCCCAAAGCACAGATACGCAGTATTTT
CASSALLADRALPQSTDTQYF
>.|.|TRBV9|TRBJ2-3
TGTGCCAGCAGCCGGACCCTTATGGGCGGGCAGGCAGATACGCAGTATTTT
CASSRTLMGGQADTQYF
>.|.|TRBV10-3|TRBJ2-3
TGTGCCATCACCTCGGACTCCATCCTTAGGGGGGATACGCAGTATTTT
CAITSDSILRGDTQYF
>.|.|TRBV30|TRBJ2-2
TGTGCCTGGAGTGTAAGGAACACCGGGGAGCTGTTTTTT
CAWSVRNTGELFF
>.|TRBD1|TRBV2|TRBJ1-2
TGTGCCAGCACTGGGACAGGGGAGACCTATGGCTACACCTTC
CASTGTGETYGYTF
>.|.|TRBV2|TRBJ2-4
TGTGCCAGCAGTTCTCAGGGGGCCAAAAACATTCAGTACTTC
CASSSQGAKNIQYF
>.|TRBD2|TRBV19|TRBJ2-3
TGTGCCAGTAGTCTACTAGCGGGGGGTACCGCAGATACGCAGTATTTT
CASSLLAGGTADTQYF
>.|TRBD1|TRBV4-1|TRBJ1-1
TGCGCCAGCAGCCAAGAAACGACAGGGGTCTTGAACACTGAAGCTTTCTTT
CASSQETTGVLNTEAFF
>.|.|TRBV4-2|TRBJ2-7
TGTGCCAGCAGCCAAGAAATAACGGGGGCGGGGAGCTCCTACGAGCAGTACTTC
CASSQEITGAGSSYEQYF
>.|TRBD1|TRBV2|TRBJ1-6
TGTGCCAGCAGCAAGGGACAGGGGCGGACAAGCTCCTATAATTCACCCCTCCACTTT
CASSKGQGRTSSYNSPLHF
>few|.|TRBV5-1|TRBJ1-1
TGCGCCAGCAGCCTCAAAATGGACACTGAAGCTTTCTTT
CASSLKMDTEAFF
>.|.|TRBV6-6|TRBJ1-2
TGTGCCAGCAGTCCTTCCGGACAGACAAACTATGGCTACACCTTC
CASSPSGQTNYGYTF
>.|TRBD2|TRBV4-2|TRBJ2-3
TGTGCCAGCAGCCAGAATGTAGCGGGGACCTCGGATACGCAGTATTTT
CASSQNVAGTSDTQYF
>.|.|TRBV3-1/TRBV3-2|TRBJ2-5
TGTGCCAGCAGCCAAGGCCCGACGACTCAAGAGACCCAGTACTTC
CASSQGPTTQETQYF
>.|.|TRBV19|TRBJ2-5
TGTGCCAGTAGTTATGCAGGGGCACAGGGAGAGACCCAGTACTTC
CASSYAGAQGETQYF
>.|.|TRBV11-3|TRBJ1-1
TGTGCCAGCTCTGAGGGAAGTCAAACTGAAGCTTTCTTT
CASSEGSQTEAFF
>.|.|TRBV19|TRBJ2-1
TGTGCCAGTAGTATACTAACGGGGGGCCGCTACAATGAGCAGTTCTTC
CASSILTGGRYNEQFF
>once|.|TRBV6-5|TRBJ1-1
TGTGCCAGCAGTTATAGAGGGGCCAACACTGAAGCTTTCTTT
CASSYRGANTEAFF
>.|TRBD1|TRBV9|TRBJ2-1
TGTGCCAGCAGCCCTCGTCCCGGGACAGGGATCGAGCAGTTCTTC
CASSPRPGTGIEQFF
>.|TRBD1|TRBV2|TRBJ1-4
TGTGCCAGCAGTGAAGGGACAGGCCCTGTCCCTAATGAAAAACTGTTTTTT
CASSEGTGPVPNEKLFF
>.|.|TRBV29-1|TRBJ2-2
TGCAGCGTTGGAGACTGGGGCAGGGCGAACACCGGGGAGCTGTTTTTT
CSVGDWGRANTGELFF
>.|.|TRBV30|TRBJ2-1
TGTGCCCGACGGGACACCACCTACAATGAGCAGTTCTTC
CARRDTTYNEQFF
>.|TRBD1|TRBV4-1|TRBJ2-1
TGCGCCAGCAGCCCCCGACAGGGGTCCTACAATGAGCAGTTCTTC
CASSPRQGSYNEQFF
>once|.|TRBV3-1/TRBV3-2|TRBJ2-1
TGTGCCAGCAGCCCCCCCAACAGGGCCTACTCCTACAATGAGCAGTTCTTC
CASSPPNRAYSYNEQFF
>.|.|TRBV9|TRBJ1-4
TGTGCCAGCAGCGCCGGCTTACAGGCAACTAATGAAAAACTGTTTTTT
CASSAGLQATNEKLFF
>.|.|TRBV6-5|TRBJ1-4
TGTGCCAGCAGTTATTCTGGCAGCGCAACTAATGAAAAACTGTTTTTT
CASSYSGSATNEKLFF
>.|TRBD1|TRBV6-1|TRBJ1-1
TGTGCCAGCAGTGAATCGGGGGGGACAGGGGGCCATGAAGCTTTCTTT
CASSESGGTGGHEAFF
>.|.|TRBV19|TRBJ2-1
TGTGCCAGTGCTCCGGGGTTTTGGTCCTACAATGAGCAGTTCTTC
CASAPGFWSYNEQFF
>.|.|TRBV19|TRBJ1-2
TGTGCCAGTAGTCTCGGGACGGTTCATGGCTACACCTTC
CASSLGTVHGYTF
>.|TRBD2|TRBV18|TRBJ2-7
TGTGCCAGCTCACCACTAAGCGGGGGGGCGTACGAGCAGTACTTC
CASSPLSGGAYEQYF
>.|.|TRBV21-1|TRBJ2-7
TGTGCCAGCAGCAAAGGGACAGGGGCCTACGAGCAGTACTTC
CASSKGTGAYEQYF
>once|TRBD1|TRBV4-2|TRBJ1-6
TGTGCCAGCAGCCAAGACAACAGGGGATATAATTCACCCCTCCACTTT
CASSQDNRGYNSPLHF
>.|.|TRBV20-1|TRBJ2-3
TGCAGTGCTAGTCTTGGACAGCCCAGCACAGATACGCAGTATTTT
CSASLGQPSTDTQYF
>.|.|TRBV7-9|TRBJ1-4
TGTGCCAGCAGCTTAGAGTGGGGTGAAAAACTGTTTTTT
CASSLEWGEKLFF
>.|TRBD2|TRBV5-1|TRBJ2-3
TGCGCCAGCAGCCCGGGGGCACCGGGACTAGCGATTCTTAGCACAGATACGCAGTATTTT
CASSPGAPGLAILSTDTQYF
>.|.|TRBV3-1/TRBV3-2|TRBJ2-5
TGTGCCAGCAGCCTAACGTACAGGGGGGGAGGAGAGACCCAGTACTTC
CASSLTYRGGGETQYF
>.|.|TRBV7-9|TRBJ2-5
TGTGCCAGCAGCTCCCATTGGGGCACCAAGTTGGAGACCCAGTACTTC
CASSSHWGTKLETQYF
>few|.|TRBV12-3/TRBV12-4|TRBJ2-1
TGTGCCAGCAGTTTAAGGGGAAGAGATGAGCAGTTCTTC
CASSLRGRDEQFF
>.|.|TRBV19|TRBJ1-2
TGTGCCAGTAGTTACCGAGGGAACGGCTACACCTTC
CASSYRGNGYTF
>.|.|TRBV4-1|TRBJ2-1
TGCGCCAGCAGCCAACCCGGTCGCTCCCGGGGACACAATGAGCAGTTCTTC
CASSQPGRSRGHNEQFF
>.|.|TRBV9|TRBJ1-2
TGTGCCAGCAGCCTTCTACCGGGTGGGGCGTATGGCTACACCTTC
CASSLLPGGAYGYTF
>.|TRBD1|TRBV7-7|TRBJ2-2
TGTGCCAGCAGCCCTGCACGGGACAGGGGGCCTTCCGGGGAGCTGTTTTTT
CASSPARDRGPSGELFF
>.|TRBD2|TRBV19|TRBJ2-2
TGTGCCAGTAGCACCTTCGGAGCGGGGGGCGGCACCGGGGAGCTGTTTTTT
CASSTFGAGGGTGELFF
>.|.|TRBV3-1/TRBV3-2|TRBJ2-5
TGTGCCAGCAGCCAAGATTGGGAAGCAGAGACCCAGTACTTC
CASSQDWEAETQYF
>.|TRBD1|TRBV6-5|TRBJ1-2
TGTGCCAGCAGTCAACAGGGGGCCCAGGGCTACACCTTC
CASSQQGAQGYTF
>.|TRBD1|TRBV29-1|TRBJ1-2
TGCAGCGTTGAGACAGGGAGGAACTATGGCTACACCTTC
CSVETGRNYGYTF
>.|TRBD1|TRBV6-1|TRBJ2-3
TGTGCCAGCAGTGATGAGGGGGCAGTCTACACAGATACGCAGTATTTT
CASSDEGAVYTDTQYF
>.|TRBD1|TRBV30|TRBJ2-3
TGTGCCTGGAGTGTACAGGGGACAGGGAAAGATACGCAGTATTTT
CAWSVQGTGKDTQYF
>.|TRBD1|TRBV11-2|TRBJ2-1
TGTGCCAGCTTGGCGGGGACAGGGTCATATGAGCAGTTCTTC
CASLAGTGSYEQFF
>.|.|TRBV4-2|TRBJ2-5
TGTGCCAGCAGCCAAGGAGGTAGCGAAGGGACCCAGTACTTC
CASSQGGSEGTQYF
>.|.|TRBV6-5|TRBJ1-4
TGTGCCAGCAGGAACAGGGTATCGACTAATGAAAAACTGTTTTTT
CASRNRVSTNEKLFF
>few|TRBD1|TRBV6-5|TRBJ2-7
TGTGCCAGCGGGGACAGGGCCACCTACGAGCAGTACTTC
CASGDRATYEQYF
>.|TRBD1|TRBV5-1|TRBJ2-3
TGCGCCAGCAGCTTGGTTAACTCCGCAGGGGGCGGAGTAGATACGCAGTATTTT
CASSLVNSAGGGVDTQYF
>.|.|TRBV7-2|TRBJ1-6
TGTGCCAGCAGCCGGGGGAACCCACATCGTTATAATTCACCCCTCCACTTT
CASSRGNPHRYNSPLHF